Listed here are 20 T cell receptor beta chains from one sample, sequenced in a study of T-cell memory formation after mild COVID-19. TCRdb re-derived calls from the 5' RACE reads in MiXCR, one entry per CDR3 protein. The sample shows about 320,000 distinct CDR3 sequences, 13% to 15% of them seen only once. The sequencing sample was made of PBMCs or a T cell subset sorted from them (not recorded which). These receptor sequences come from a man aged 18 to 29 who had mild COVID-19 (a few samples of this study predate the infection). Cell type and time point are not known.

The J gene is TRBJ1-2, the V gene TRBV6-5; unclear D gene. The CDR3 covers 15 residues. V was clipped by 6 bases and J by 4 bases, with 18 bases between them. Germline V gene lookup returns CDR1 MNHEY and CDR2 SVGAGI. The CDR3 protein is CASSHDSGSLYGYTF. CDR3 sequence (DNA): TGTGCCAGCAGCCACGATTCGGGGTCTCTCTATGGCTACACCTTC.

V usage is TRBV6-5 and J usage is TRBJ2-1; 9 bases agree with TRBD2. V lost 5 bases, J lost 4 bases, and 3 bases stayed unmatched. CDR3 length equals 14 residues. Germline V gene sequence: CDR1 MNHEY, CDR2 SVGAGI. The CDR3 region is CASSPTSGYNEQFF. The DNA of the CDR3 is TGTGCCAGCAGTCCTACTAGCGGGTACAATGAGCAGTTCTTC.

CDR3 sequence (DNA): TGTGCCAGCTCACCACCGGCTACAGGGAAGGAGCAGTACTTC. It translates to CASSPPATGKEQYF. The chain recombines TRBV18 with TRBJ2-7; a possible D gene is TRBD1 (6 bases). The ends were cut back, 0 bases at V and 7 bases at J, with 13 bases in the middle. Germline CDR1 and CDR2: KGHSH and LQKENI. The CDR3 consists of 14 residues.

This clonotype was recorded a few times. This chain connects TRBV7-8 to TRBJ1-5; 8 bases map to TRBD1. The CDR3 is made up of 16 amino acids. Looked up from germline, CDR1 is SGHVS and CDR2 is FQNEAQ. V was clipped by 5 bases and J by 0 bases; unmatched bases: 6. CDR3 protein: CASSPGQGYSNQPQHF. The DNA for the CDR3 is TGTGCCAGCAGCCCAGGACAGGGATATAGCAATCAGCCCCAGCATTTT.

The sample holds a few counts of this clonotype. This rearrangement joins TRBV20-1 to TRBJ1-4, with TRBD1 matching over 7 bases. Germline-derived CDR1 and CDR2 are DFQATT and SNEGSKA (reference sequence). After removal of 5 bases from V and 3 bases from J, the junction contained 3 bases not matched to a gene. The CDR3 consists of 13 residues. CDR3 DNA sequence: TGCAGTGCTGGGGGACAGTCTAATGAAAAACTGTTTTTT. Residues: CSAGGQSNEKLFF.

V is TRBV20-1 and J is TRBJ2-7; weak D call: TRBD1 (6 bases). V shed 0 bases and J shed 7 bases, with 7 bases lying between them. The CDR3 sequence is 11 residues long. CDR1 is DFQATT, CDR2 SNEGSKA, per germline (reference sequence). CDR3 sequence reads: CSAREQGEQYF. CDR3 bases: TGCAGTGCTAGAGAGCAGGGGGAGCAGTACTTC.

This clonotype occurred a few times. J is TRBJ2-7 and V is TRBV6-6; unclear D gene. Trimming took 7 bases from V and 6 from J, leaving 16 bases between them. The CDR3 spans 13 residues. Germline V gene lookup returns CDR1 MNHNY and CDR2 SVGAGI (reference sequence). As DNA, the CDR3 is TGTGCCAGCACCGCTGGCCACGGTGCCGAGCAGTACGTC. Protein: CASTAGHGAEQYV.

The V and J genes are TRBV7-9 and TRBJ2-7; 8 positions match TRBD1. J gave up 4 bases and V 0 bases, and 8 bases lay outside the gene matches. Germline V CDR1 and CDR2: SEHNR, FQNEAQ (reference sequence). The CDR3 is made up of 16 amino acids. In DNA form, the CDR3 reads TGTGCCAGCAGCTTAGCGACAGGGGCTCGGAGGTACGAGCAGTACTTC. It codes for CASSLATGARRYEQYF.

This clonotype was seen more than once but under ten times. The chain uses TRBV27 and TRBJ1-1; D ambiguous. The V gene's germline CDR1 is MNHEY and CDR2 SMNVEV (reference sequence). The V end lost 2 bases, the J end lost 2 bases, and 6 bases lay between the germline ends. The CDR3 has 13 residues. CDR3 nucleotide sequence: TGTGCCAGCAGTTTAAATTTTAACACTGAAGCTTTCTTT. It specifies CASSLNFNTEAFF.

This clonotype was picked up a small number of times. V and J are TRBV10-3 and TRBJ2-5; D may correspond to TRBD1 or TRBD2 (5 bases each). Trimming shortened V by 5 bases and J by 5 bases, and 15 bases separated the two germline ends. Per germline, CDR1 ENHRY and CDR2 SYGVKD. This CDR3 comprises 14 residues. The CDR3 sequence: CAISPFQGGETQYF. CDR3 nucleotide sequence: TGTGCCATCAGTCCTTTTCAGGGCGGGGAGACCCAGTACTTC.

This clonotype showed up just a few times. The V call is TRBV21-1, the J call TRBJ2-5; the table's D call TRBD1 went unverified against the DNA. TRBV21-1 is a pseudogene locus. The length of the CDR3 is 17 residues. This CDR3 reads CASSKRGQGPSQETQYF. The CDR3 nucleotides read TGTGCCAGCAGCAAACGGGGACAGGGGCCCTCCCAAGAGACCCAGTACTTC.

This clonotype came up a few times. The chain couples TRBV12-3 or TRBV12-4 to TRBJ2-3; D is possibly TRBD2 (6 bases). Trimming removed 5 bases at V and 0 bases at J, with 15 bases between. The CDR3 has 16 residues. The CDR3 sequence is CASSPGVIRSTDTQYF. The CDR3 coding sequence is TGTGCCAGCAGTCCGGGGGTTATCCGGAGCACAGATACGCAGTATTTT.

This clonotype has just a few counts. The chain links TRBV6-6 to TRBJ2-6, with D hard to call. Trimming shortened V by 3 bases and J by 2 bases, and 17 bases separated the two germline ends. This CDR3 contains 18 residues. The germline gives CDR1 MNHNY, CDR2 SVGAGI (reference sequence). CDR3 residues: CASSYLGPIDPGANVLTF. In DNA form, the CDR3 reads TGTGCCAGCAGTTATCTAGGACCGATAGACCCTGGGGCCAACGTCCTGACTTTC.

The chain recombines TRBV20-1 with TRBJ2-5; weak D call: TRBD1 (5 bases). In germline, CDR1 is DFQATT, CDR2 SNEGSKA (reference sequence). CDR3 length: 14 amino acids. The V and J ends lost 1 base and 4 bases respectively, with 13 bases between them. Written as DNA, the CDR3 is TGCAGTGCTAGAGTACCCCAGGGTGGAGAGACCCAGTACTTC. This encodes CSARVPQGGETQYF.

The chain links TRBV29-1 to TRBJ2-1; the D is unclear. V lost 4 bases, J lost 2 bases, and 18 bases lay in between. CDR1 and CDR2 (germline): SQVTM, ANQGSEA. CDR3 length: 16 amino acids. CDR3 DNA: TGCAGCGTTGCCCTTCTGACGGAGAATCCCTACAATGAGCAGTTCTTC. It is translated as CSVALLTENPYNEQFF.

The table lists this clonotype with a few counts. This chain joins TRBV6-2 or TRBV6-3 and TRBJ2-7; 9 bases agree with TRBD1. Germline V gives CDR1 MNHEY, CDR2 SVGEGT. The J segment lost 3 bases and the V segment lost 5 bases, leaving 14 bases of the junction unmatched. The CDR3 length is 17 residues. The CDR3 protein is CASSLKQGANLYYEQYV. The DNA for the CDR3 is TGTGCCAGCAGTCTGAAACAGGGGGCTAACCTCTACTACGAGCAGTACGTC.

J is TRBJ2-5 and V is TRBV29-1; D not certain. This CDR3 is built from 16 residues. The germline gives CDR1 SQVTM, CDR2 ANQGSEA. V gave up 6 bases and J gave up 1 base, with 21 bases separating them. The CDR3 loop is CSVGLISLKLQETQYF. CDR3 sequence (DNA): TGCAGCGTGGGCCTAATTAGCCTAAAACTCCAAGAGACCCAGTACTTC.

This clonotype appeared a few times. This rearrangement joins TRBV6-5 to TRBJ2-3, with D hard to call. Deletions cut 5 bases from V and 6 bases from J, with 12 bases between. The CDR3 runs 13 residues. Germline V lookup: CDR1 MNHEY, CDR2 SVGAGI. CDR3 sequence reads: CASSPLYGDTQYF. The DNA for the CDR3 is TGTGCCAGCAGTCCCCTCTATGGGGATACGCAGTATTTT.

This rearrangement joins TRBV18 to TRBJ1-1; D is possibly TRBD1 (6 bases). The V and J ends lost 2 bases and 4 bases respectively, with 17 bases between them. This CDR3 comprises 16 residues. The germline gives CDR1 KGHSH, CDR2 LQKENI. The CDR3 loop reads CASSPNNYRASTEAFF. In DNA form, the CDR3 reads TGTGCCAGCTCACCAAATAACTACAGGGCTAGCACTGAAGCTTTCTTT.

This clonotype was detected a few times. CDR3 coding DNA: TGTGCCAGCAGAACACTCCGGGGCGGGGGGGCTTCCTACAATGAGCAGTTCTTC. Translated: CASRTLRGGGASYNEQFF. The chain links TRBV12-3 or TRBV12-4 to TRBJ2-1; 9 bases align to TRBD2. The trim removed 6 bases at V and 1 base at J, leaving 13 bases unmatched. The CDR3 extends over 18 amino acids.